This is a list of T cell receptor beta chains from one sample in a study of T cell repertoires in cytomegalovirus infection. TCRdb used MiXCR to reprocess the reads, holding one entry per CDR3 protein. The table includes some 560,000 distinct CDR3 sequences, about 39% detected once. These receptors have no identified antigens. The input for sequencing was cultured PBMCs, taken from culture after CMV antigen stimulation. Receptor source: a human donor in good health (CMV status not recorded). Some clones in this sample may be carry-over from other donors' samples. Each CDR3 is given with its conserved first and last residue. Fields, in order: clone size, J gene, D gene, V gene, CDR3 DNA, CDR3 protein. The D gene is left open where the match is weak. Clone size appears in some rows only: once, few, many, or a class for an expanded clone.

clone size: few; J gene: TRBJ1-1; D gene: .; V gene: TRBV20-1; CDR3 DNA: TGCAGTGCTAGAGCCCCGGGGGGGGCGATTACTGAAGCTTTCTTT; CDR3 protein: CSARAPGGAITEAFF
clone size: .; J gene: TRBJ2-3; D gene: TRBD2; V gene: TRBV5-4; CDR3 DNA: TGTGCCAGCAGCCCGGGGGGGCCAGGGATCGATACGCAGTATTTT; CDR3 protein: CASSPGGPGIDTQYF
clone size: many; J gene: TRBJ1-4; D gene: .; V gene: TRBV7-2; CDR3 DNA: TGTGCCAGCAGCTCACACAGGTCGGAAAAACTGTTTTTT; CDR3 protein: CASSSHRSEKLFF
clone size: .; J gene: TRBJ2-1; D gene: .; V gene: TRBV11-2; CDR3 DNA: TGTGCCAGCAGCTTAGGACTTCTCCAAGCCTACAATGAGCAGTTCTTC; CDR3 protein: CASSLGLLQAYNEQFF
clone size: .; J gene: TRBJ2-3; D gene: .; V gene: TRBV7-9; CDR3 DNA: TGTGCCAGCAGCTTAGCTTTAGTTGCAGATACGCAGTATTTT; CDR3 protein: CASSLALVADTQYF
clone size: .; J gene: TRBJ2-1; D gene: TRBD2; V gene: TRBV5-6; CDR3 DNA: TGTGCCAGCAGCTTGATTGCTGGGCTAGCGGGAAATGAGCAGTTCTTC; CDR3 protein: CASSLIAGLAGNEQFF
clone size: few; J gene: TRBJ2-5; D gene: .; V gene: TRBV7-9; CDR3 DNA: TGTGCCAGCAGCTTAGCGTCGTCCGGGACCCAGTACTTC; CDR3 protein: CASSLASSGTQYF
clone size: few; J gene: TRBJ2-1; D gene: .; V gene: TRBV11-3; CDR3 DNA: TGTGCCAGCAGCTCCAGGGCGAATGAGCAGTTCTTC; CDR3 protein: CASSSRANEQFF
clone size: .; J gene: TRBJ2-3; D gene: TRBD2; V gene: TRBV7-6; CDR3 DNA: TGTGCCAGCTCCGCCGCCAGCGGGGGGCAAAATACGCAGTATTTT; CDR3 protein: CASSAASGGQNTQYF
clone size: .; J gene: TRBJ2-7; D gene: .; V gene: TRBV20-1; CDR3 DNA: TGCAGTGCTCTCGTGGGGGTCTCCTACGAGCAGTACTTC; CDR3 protein: CSALVGVSYEQYF
clone size: .; J gene: TRBJ1-1; D gene: .; V gene: TRBV29-1; CDR3 DNA: TGCAGCGTTGAGTCCGAGCTAGGCGCTTTCTTT; CDR3 protein: CSVESELGAFF